This entry describes one T cell receptor (beta chain). It lacks a known antigen. Base quality data are lacking; no much larger clone is found one base away. The library was prepared using 5' RACE. This sample was sequenced with an Illumina HiSeq 2500. A second PCR of roughly 7 to 12 cycles was run with a J-beta primer mix and a sample-barcoded 5' primer. A unique molecular identifier was introduced onto each TCR beta cDNA molecule by a template-switch 5' adaptor carrying 12 random nucleotides. Each sample yielded at least 3 million CDR3-containing paired-end reads. First-strand cDNA synthesis was performed from all RNA using the Mint cDNA synthesis kit, with priming by a TRBC-specific oligonucleotide. After uracil-DNA glycosylase treatment, a first 18-cycle PCR used universal primers M1SS and BC2_uni_R on all cDNA. The original methods were these. Each sample was normalized by randomly selecting 1 million high-quality reads, each carrying a distinct molecular identifier. Instead of being binned into consensus sequences, reads that shared molecular identifiers were thrown out. MiTCR, set to a Q25 quality threshold and the strictest error-elimination algorithm, was used for CDR3 identification, clonotype clustering and error correction. A nonparametric unseen species model with Euler transformation was used to estimate a lower bound on total TCR beta diversity. The public reads were run again by TCRdb, first through fastp at Q25 and then through MiXCR, and only productive beta chains were kept. CDR3 protein sequences are deduplicated, and each keeps its most common genes and DNA. TCRdb's processing, not the study's, gives the V and J calls here. The sample contains approximately 730,000 distinct CDR3 sequences, 40% to 45% of them found a single time. Under 25% of the sample belongs to the ten largest clones.

Systemically healthy Caucasian individuals from Russia, over 30 in total and aged roughly 6 to 90 years, were included as donors. Roughly 11 milliliters of peripheral blood were drawn from each donor into EDTA-treated Vacutainer tubes. Ficoll-Paque density-gradient centrifugation was used to isolate PBMCs, with at least 6.5 million per sample. Total RNA was extracted from PBMCs with Trizol reagent, with at least 5 micrograms obtained per sample. For every donor, an aliquot of PBMCs went through flow cytometry to measure the percentages of naive CD45RAhigh/CD27high T cells. This sample stems from a study of blood T cells in healthy people across ages (dated by TCRdb to between 2014 and 2017). As for the study more broadly: Template switching captured roughly one uniquely barcoded TCR beta cDNA molecule per two T cells in model experiments. To track age-related changes in TCR beta repertoire diversity, the study relied on deep sequencing normalized with unique cDNA molecular identifiers. Donors were grouped into four age groups: young (average 16 years), middle-aged (around 39), aged (around 56) and long-lived (about 82). To avoid experimental bias, donors of different ages were randomly spread across the sequencing lanes. For two donors (one aged 18 to 29 and one aged 80 or older), the study analyzed two additional independent replicas of 1 million unique cDNA reads from the same blood draw. Here is what the overall study found, with its caveats: Compared with the aged group, more naive CD4+ T cells, fewer expanded clones and increased TCR diversity were shown by the long-lived group, suggesting age selection. Because profiling used bulk unsorted PBMCs, naive and antigen-experienced compartments could not be compared conclusively. Observed TCR beta diversity per million T cells fell roughly linearly with age, and a significant reduction was already apparent by age roughly 41. Observed TCR beta diversity correlated strongly with the percentage of naive T cells measured by flow cytometry. Because donor CMV infection status was unknown, age-related changes in expanded clonotypes were potentially confounded. Total diversity estimates from one million sequenced T cells were considered lower bounds and underestimates.

There are 16 amino acids in the CDR3, from cysteine to phenylalanine inclusive. The DNA shown is the 48-base CDR3, in frame from base 1. Trimming removed 5 bases from V and 4 bases from J; the gene matches leave 6 bases unexplained. Sequences SEHNR (CDR1) and FQNEAQ (CDR2) are obtained from the germline V gene (reference sequence). What was sequenced was blood. Recombination joined TRBV7-9 with TRBJ2-1, and TRBD2 matches 12 of the central bases. This TCR was sampled from a woman aged 55-69 years in good health. The CDR3 sequence is CASSPRTSGAYNEQFF. The DNA sequence follows: TGTGCCAGCAGCCCAAGGACTAGCGGGGCGTACAATGAGCAGTTCTTC. The variable domain in full, with residues beyond the CDR3 obtained from the reference TRBV7-9 and TRBJ2-1 genes, is DTGVSQNPRHKITKRGQNVTFRCDPISEHNRLYWYRQTLGQGPEFLTYFQNEAQLEKSRLLSDRFSAERPKGSFSTLEIQRTEQGDSAMYLCASSPRTSGAYNEQFFGPGTRLTVL.